This T cell receptor (beta chain) came from a study of neurological immune-mediated disorders (dated by TCRdb to between 2018 and 2021). Study-level background: Of the roughly 34 multiple sclerosis patients, some 31 had relapsing-remitting MS and 3 had secondary progressive MS. The cohort was made up of approximately 69 subjects, consisting of 15 or so HAM/TSP patients, some 35 multiple sclerosis patients and 20 healthy controls. The roughly 110 TCR-beta libraries included longitudinal samples, technical triplicates and paired sorted CD4+ and CD8+ T-cell subsets alongside PBMC samples. Peripheral blood TCR-beta repertoires from patients with HTLV-I-associated myelopathy (HAM/TSP), patients with multiple sclerosis, and healthy controls were compared in the study using UMI-based sequencing. Beyond this particular receptor, the publication reports: No association of the MS cluster with clinical or MRI features was observed, and the need for larger cohorts was stated by the authors. Repertoires from 18 of 34 MS patients were grouped by phylogenetic analysis into a cluster of related CDR3 sequences, suggesting a possible repertoire-level signature. TCR clonal expansion was greatest in HAM/TSP patients and smallest in MS patients, who ranked below even healthy controls. No identical CDR3 amino acid sequences were found to be shared among expanded clones across subjects, suggesting that TCR-beta repertoires were private in all groups.

This clonotype has a count of ten or more. Its antigen is still unknown. Per-base quality was not reported, and no clone a single base away is much larger than it. cDNA was synthesized by template-switch 5'RACE using a primer with a 10-nucleotide random unique molecular identifier that tagged each TCR transcript. Every sequencing run covered 15-18 subjects and yielded more than 170 million TCR-beta sequences. Total RNA was extracted with the RNeasy kit. The KAPA Real-time Library Amplification kit was used to amplify TCR-beta VDJ regions with primers targeting the TCR constant region and the 5'RACE anchor. Sample indexes and Illumina adaptors were added in a first PCR, after which library yield was increased in a second PCR. After purification with Ampure beads, the TCR product of roughly 650 bp was size-selected on a 2% E-gel SizeSelection system. Library quality was checked on a Bioanalyzer, concentration was measured with Qubit, and libraries were quantified with the Kapa Library Quantification kit before pooling. An Illumina HiSeq 2500 was used to sequence the libraries paired-end at 2 x 150 bp. To increase sequence diversity, about 25-31% phiX was spiked into each library pool. The study's own analysis went as follows. The quality-filtered reads were processed with the UMI-based MiGEC pipeline, whose error correction step removed more than 90% of the raw TCR sequences. IMGT germline references were used for alignment of VDJ genes, and clonotypes were defined by a unique CDR3 amino acid sequence together with V-J genes. Clonal expansion, Shannon diversity, and CDR3 relatedness (CalcPairwiseDistances, ClusterSamples) were evaluated with VDJtools, and phylogenetic trees were built with CLCbio workbench. Expanded clones were defined as having at least 8 unique UMIs, based on coefficient-of-variation modelling across technical triplicates. TCRdb handled the public reads itself, with Q25 trimming in fastp and clone calling in MiXCR, and kept productive beta chains. Each record represents a unique CDR3 protein, reported with the most common genes and DNA among its rows. TCRdb, not the authors, supplied the V and J calls. The sample data list some 76,000 distinct CDR3 sequences, and 2.5% to 4% of these were observed just once. In total, the top ten clones hold under 6.5% of the sample.

Based on the germline V gene (reference sequence), the CDR1 and CDR2 sequences are DFQATT and SNEGSKA. There are 14 amino acids in the CDR3, from cysteine to phenylalanine inclusive. The sequence is cut down to CDR3 DNA, 42 bases in frame from base 1. V is cut back by 6 bases and J by 15 bases, with 12 bases in the junction unmatched. Unsorted PBMC libraries were generated from 2 million PBMCs stored in RNAlater at -80 °C until RNA extraction. The multiple sclerosis patients were enrolled in a US clinical protocol that evaluated disease progression with magnetic resonance imaging. Peripheral blood was subjected to Ficoll-Hypaque density gradient centrifugation to isolate PBMCs, which were then cryopreserved in liquid nitrogen.

Recombination joined TRBV20-1 with TRBJ2-4, and TRBD2 matches 15 of the central bases. The specimen sequenced was PBMCs. The sequence was obtained from a woman aged 45-60 years with multiple sclerosis. The nucleotide sequence is given as TGCAGTGCCCCCGGGACTAGCGGGGGGCAGTCAATGTACTTC. It translates as CSAPGTSGGQSMYF.